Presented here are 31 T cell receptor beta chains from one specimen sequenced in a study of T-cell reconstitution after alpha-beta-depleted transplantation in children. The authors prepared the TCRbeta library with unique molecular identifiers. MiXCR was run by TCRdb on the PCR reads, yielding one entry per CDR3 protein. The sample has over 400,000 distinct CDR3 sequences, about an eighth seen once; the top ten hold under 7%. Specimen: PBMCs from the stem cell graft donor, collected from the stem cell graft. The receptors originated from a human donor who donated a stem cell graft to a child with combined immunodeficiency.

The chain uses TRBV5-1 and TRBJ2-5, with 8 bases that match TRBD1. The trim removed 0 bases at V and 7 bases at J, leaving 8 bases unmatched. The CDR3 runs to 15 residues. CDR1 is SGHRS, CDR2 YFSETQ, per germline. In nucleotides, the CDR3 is TGCGCCAGCAGCTTGGCGTCCCAGGGGGCCGGGACCCAGTACTTC. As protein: CASSLASQGAGTQYF.

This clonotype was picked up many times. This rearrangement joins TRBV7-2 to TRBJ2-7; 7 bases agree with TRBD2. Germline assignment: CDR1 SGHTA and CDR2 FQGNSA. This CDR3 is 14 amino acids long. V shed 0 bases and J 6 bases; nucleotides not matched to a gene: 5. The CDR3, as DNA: TGTGCCAGCAGCTTAGCGCCGGGAGGAAGCGAGCAGTACTTC. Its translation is CASSLAPGGSEQYF.

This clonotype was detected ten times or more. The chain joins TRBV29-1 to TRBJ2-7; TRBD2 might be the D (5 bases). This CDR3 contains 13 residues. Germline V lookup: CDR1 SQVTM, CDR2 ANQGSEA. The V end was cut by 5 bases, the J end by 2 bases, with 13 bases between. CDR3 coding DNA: TGCAGCGTTCTCGCGGAGCGGACCTACGAGCAGTACTTC. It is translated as CSVLAERTYEQYF.

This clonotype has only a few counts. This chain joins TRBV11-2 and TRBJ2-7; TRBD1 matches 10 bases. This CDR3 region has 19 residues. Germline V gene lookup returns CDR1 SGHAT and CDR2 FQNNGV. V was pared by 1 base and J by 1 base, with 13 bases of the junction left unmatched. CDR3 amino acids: CASSLVAVGWDRGSYEQYF. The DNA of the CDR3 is TGTGCCAGCAGCTTAGTAGCAGTAGGTTGGGACAGGGGTTCCTACGAGCAGTACTTC.

The CDR3 protein is CASSLGVWEQYF. The CDR3 DNA follows: TGTGCCAGCAGTTTAGGGGTGTGGGAGCAGTACTTC. This chain uses TRBV12-3 or TRBV12-4 with TRBJ2-7, with D uncertain. Trimming removed 1 base at V and 7 bases at J, with 8 bases between. This CDR3 has 12 amino acids.

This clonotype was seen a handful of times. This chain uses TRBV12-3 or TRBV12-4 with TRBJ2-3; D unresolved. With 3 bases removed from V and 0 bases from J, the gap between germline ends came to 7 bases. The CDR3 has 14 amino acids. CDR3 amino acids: CASSFGRSTDTQYF. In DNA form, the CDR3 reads TGTGCCAGCAGTTTTGGACGTAGCACAGATACGCAGTATTTT.

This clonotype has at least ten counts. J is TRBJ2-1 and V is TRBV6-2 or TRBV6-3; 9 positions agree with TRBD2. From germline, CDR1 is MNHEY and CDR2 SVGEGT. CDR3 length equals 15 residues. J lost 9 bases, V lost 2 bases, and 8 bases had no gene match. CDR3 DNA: TGTGCCAGCAGTTACGATAGCGGGAGAATCGGTGAGCAGTTCTTC. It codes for CASSYDSGRIGEQFF.

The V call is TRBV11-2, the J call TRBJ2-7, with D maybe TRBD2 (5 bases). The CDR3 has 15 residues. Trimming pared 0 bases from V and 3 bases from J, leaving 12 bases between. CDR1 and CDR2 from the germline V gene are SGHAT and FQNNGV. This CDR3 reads CASSLDWLADYEQYF. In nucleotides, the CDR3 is TGTGCCAGCAGCTTAGATTGGCTAGCTGACTACGAGCAGTACTTC.

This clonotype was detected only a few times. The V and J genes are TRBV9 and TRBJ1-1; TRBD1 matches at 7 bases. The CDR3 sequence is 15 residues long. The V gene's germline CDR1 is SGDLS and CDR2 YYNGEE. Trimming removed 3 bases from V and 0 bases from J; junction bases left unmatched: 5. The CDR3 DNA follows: TGTGCCAGCAGCGCATTAGGGACAGTGAACACTGAAGCTTTCTTT. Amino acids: CASSALGTVNTEAFF.

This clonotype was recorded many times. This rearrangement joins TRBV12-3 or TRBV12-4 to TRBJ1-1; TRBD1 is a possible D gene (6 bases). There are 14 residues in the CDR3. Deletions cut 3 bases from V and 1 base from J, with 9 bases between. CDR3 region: CASSFQGRNTEAFF. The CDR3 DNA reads TGTGCCAGCAGTTTTCAGGGGAGGAACACTGAAGCTTTCTTT.

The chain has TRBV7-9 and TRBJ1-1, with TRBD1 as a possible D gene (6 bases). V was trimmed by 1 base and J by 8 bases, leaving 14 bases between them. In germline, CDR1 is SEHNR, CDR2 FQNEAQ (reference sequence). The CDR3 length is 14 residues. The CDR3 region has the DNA TGTGCCAGCAGCTTAGTGGGGGCAGCCCTCGAAGCTTTCTTT. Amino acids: CASSLVGAALEAFF. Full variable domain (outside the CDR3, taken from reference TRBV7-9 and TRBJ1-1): DTGVSQNPRHKITKRGQNVTFRCDPISEHNRLYWYRQTLGQGPEFLTYFQNEAQLEKSRLLSDRFSAERPKGSFSTLEIQRTEQGDSAMYLCASSLVGAALEAFFGQGTRLTVV.

The CDR3 nucleotides are TGTGCCAGCATCCCAGATAGGGGAACCCGCTACAATGAGCAGTTCTTC. Residues: CASIPDRGTRYNEQFF. The chain couples TRBV7-9 to TRBJ2-1, with D possibly matching TRBD1 (5 bases). Germline CDR1 and CDR2: SEHNR and FQNEAQ (reference sequence). This CDR3 is built from 16 residues. The V and J ends lost 7 bases and 3 bases respectively, with 19 bases between them.

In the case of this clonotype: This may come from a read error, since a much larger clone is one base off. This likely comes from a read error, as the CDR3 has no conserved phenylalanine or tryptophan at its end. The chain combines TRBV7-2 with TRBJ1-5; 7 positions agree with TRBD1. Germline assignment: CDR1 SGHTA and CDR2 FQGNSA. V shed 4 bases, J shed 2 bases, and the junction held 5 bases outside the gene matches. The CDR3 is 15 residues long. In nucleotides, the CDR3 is TGTGCCAGCAGCTCGAGACAGGGTGGCAATCAGCCCCAGCATTCT. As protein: CASSSRQGGNQPQHS.

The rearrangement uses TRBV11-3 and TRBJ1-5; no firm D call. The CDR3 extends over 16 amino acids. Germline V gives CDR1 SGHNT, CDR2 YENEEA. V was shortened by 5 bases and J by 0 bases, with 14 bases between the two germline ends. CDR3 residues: CASSLGGGDSNQPQHF. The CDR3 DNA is TGTGCCAGCAGCCTCGGTGGTGGGGATAGCAATCAGCCCCAGCATTTT. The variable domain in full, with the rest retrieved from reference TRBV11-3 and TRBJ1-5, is EAGVVQSPRYKIIEKKQPVAFWCNPISGHNTLYWYLQNLGQGPELLIRYENEEAVDDSQLPKDRFSAERLKGVDSTLKIQPAELGDSAVYLCASSLGGGDSNQPQHFGDGTRLSIL.

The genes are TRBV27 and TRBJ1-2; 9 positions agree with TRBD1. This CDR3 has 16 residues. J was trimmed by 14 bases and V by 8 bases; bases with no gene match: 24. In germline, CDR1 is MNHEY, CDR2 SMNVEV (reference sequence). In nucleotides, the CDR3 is TGTGCCAGCGGCAAACCTCCGGGACAGGGAGGATCTGGCTGGACCTTC. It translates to CASGKPPGQGGSGWTF.

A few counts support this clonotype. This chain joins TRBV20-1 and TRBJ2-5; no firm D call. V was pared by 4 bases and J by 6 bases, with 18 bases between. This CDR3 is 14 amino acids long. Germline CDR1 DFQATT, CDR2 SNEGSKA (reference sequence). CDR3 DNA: TGCAGTGCTACAAATTTTAAGACGGTCCAGACCCAGTACTTC. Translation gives CSATNFKTVQTQYF.

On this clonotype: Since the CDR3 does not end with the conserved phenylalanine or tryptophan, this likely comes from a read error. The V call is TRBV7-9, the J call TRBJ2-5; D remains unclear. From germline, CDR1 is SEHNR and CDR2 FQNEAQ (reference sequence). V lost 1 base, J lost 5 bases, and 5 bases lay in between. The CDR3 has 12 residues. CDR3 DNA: TGTGCCAGCAGCTTAGGTCGGGAGACCCAGTACTAC. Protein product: CASSLGRETQYY.

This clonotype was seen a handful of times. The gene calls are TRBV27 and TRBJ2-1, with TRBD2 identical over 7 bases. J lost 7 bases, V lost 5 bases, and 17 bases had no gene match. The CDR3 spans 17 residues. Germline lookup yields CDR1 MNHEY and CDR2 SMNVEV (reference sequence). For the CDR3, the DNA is TGTGCCAGCAGTCCCCCCTCTTTCGCGGGAGAGGGAAATGAGCAGTTCTTC. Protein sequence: CASSPPSFAGEGNEQFF.

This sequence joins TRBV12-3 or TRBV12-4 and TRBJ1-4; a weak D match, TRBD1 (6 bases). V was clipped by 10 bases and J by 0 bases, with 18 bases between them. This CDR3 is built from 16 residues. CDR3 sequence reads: CATKQGPSATNEKLFF. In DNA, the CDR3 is TGTGCCACCAAACAGGGACCAAGTGCAACTAATGAAAAACTGTTTTTT.

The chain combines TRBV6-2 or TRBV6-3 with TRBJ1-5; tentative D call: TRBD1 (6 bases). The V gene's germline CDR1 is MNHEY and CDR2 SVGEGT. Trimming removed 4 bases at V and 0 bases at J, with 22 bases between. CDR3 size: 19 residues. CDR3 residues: CASSSFNLPGHNSNQPQHF. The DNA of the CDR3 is TGTGCCAGCAGTTCCTTCAACCTACCGGGACACAATAGCAATCAGCCCCAGCATTTT.

The CDR3 sequence: CASRRTGITYGYTF. CDR3 nucleotides: TGCGCCAGTAGGAGAACAGGGATTACCTATGGCTACACCTTC. The V and J genes are TRBV4-1 and TRBJ1-2; the D gene is possibly TRBD1 (6 bases). The V end was cut by 9 bases, the J end by 4 bases, with 18 bases between. In germline, CDR1 is MGHRA, CDR2 YSYEKL. The CDR3 is made up of 14 amino acids.

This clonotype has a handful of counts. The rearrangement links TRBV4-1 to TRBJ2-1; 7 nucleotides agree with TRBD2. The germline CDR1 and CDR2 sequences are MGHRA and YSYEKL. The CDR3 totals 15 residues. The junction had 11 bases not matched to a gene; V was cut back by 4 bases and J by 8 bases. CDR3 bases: TGCGCCAGCAGCCCCCTGGCGGGAGAAACGGATGAGCAGTTCTTC. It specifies CASSPLAGETDEQFF.

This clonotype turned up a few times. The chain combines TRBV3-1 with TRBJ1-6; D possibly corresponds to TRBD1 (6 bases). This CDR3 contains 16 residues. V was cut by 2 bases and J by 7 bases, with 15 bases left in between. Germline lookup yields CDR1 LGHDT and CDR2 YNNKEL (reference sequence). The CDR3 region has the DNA TGTGCCAGCAGCCAACCCACAGGGAAGACGAATTCACCCCTCCACTTT. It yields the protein CASSQPTGKTNSPLHF.

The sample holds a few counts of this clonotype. CDR3 in amino acids: CASSTTDNYEQYF. The CDR3 coding sequence is TGTGCCAGCAGTACGACAGACAACTACGAGCAGTACTTC. The chain couples TRBV12-3 or TRBV12-4 to TRBJ2-7; D may be TRBD1 (5 bases). The CDR3 spans 13 residues. Trimming cost V 5 bases and J 3 bases, with 11 bases left between them.

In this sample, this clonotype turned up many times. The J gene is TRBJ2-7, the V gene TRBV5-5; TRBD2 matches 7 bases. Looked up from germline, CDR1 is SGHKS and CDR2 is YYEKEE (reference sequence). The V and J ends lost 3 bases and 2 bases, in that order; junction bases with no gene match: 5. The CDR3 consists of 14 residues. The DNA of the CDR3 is TGTGCCAGCAGCTCCACTAGCGAGACCTACGAGCAGTACTTC. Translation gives CASSSTSETYEQYF.

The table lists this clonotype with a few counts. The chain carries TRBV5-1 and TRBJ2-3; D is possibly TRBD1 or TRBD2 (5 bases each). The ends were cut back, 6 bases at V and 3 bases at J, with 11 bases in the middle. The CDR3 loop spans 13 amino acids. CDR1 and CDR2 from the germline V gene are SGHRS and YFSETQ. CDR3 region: CASISGTTDTQYF. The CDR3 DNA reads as TGCGCCAGCATCTCCGGGACGACAGATACGCAGTATTTT. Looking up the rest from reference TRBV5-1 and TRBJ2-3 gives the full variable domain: KAGVTQTPRYLIKTRGQQVTLSCSPISGHRSVSWYQQTPGQGLQFLFEYFSETQRNKGNFPGRFSGRQFSNSRSEMNVSTLELGDSALYLCASISGTTDTQYFGPGTRLTVL.

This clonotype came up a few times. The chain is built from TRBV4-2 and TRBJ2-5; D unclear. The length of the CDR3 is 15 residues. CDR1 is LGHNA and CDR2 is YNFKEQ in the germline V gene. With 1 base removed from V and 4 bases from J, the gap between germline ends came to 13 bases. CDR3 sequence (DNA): TGTGCCAGCAGCCAAGGAGGTAGAGACGGAGAGACCCAGTACTTC. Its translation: CASSQGGRDGETQYF.

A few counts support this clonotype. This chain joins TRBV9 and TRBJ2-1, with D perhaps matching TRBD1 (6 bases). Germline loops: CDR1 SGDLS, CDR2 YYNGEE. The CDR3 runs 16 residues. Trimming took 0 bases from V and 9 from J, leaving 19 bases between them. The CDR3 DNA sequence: TGTGCCAGCAGCGTAGGGGGGCGCGGACCCCCAATTGAGCAGTTCTTC. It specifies CASSVGGRGPPIEQFF.

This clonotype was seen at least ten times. Here the CDR3 DNA reads TGTGCCAGCAGTCTCCGACCGCGCGATGAGCAGTTCTTC. It specifies CASSLRPRDEQFF. The chain uses TRBV12-3 or TRBV12-4 and TRBJ2-1, with D hard to call. This CDR3 is built from 13 residues. V was clipped by 5 bases and J by 8 bases, with 13 bases between them.

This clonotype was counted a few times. CDR3 protein: CASSWGPTAGNTIYF. Written as DNA, the CDR3 is TGTGCCAGCAGCTGGGGCCCGACAGCTGGAAACACCATATATTTT. The V and J genes are TRBV5-6 and TRBJ1-3, with D maybe TRBD1 (5 bases). Germline-derived CDR1 and CDR2 are SGHDT and YYEEEE. The CDR3 runs to 15 residues. V gave up 3 bases and J gave up 2 bases, with 12 bases separating them.

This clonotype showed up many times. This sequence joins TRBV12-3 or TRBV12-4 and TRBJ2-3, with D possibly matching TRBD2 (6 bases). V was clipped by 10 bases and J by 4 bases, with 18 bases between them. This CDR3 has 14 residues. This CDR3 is CATGAGGIADTQYF. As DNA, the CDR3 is TGTGCCACCGGGGCTGGCGGGATAGCAGATACGCAGTATTTT.